This T cell receptor (beta chain) was recovered during a study of T cells after yellow fever vaccination. Study background: Researchers used SMART-Seq v4 Ultra Low Input to prepare fractions that had low cell numbers.

This clonotype was seen only a few times. Template switching by 5'RACE produced TCR cDNA, adding a universal primer site and UMIs. One entry per CDR3 protein, called by TCRdb with MiXCR from the 5' RACE reads. In the table there are under 600,000 distinct CDR3 sequences, about a fifth of which are singletons. Germline loops: CDR1 SGHRS, CDR2 YFSETQ. The CDR3 totals 15 residues. V was trimmed by 5 bases and J by 1 base, leaving 14 bases between them. The chain links TRBV5-1 to TRBJ2-3; possible D gene TRBD1, 6 bases. Material: PBMCs, obtained 21 days after the first yellow fever vaccination. This receptor was identified in a man between 18 and 29 years old who received the YFV17D yellow fever vaccine. The CDR3 region has the DNA TGCGCCAGCAGACTTACAGGGAAGGGCACAGATACGCAGTATTTT. The encoded protein is CASRLTGKGTDTQYF.